Below, 20 T cell receptor beta chains from the same sample are listed, as sequenced in a study of OX40 agonist ivuxolimab in advanced cancers. Data came from immunoSEQ multiplex PCR; TCRdb stores just in-frame clones and leaves some out. This sample carries roughly 54,000 clones, approximately 90% of them seen once, and the ten largest clones take roughly 1.3%. Sequenced material: CD4+ or CD8+ T cells sorted from blood, taken in a trial of the OX40 agonist ivuxolimab. These receptors originate from an adult with an advanced solid tumor such as melanoma, head and neck, liver or kidney cancer.

The chain recombines TRBV27 with TRBJ1-5; D uncertain. The CDR3 consists of 16 residues. Trimming pared 4 bases from V and 0 bases from J, leaving 13 bases between. Germline V gene sequence: CDR1 MNHEY, CDR2 SMNVEV (reference sequence). In DNA, the CDR3 is TGTGCCAGCAGTTCCGCGACGGATTATAGCAATCAGCCCCAGCATTTT. Encoded protein: CASSSATDYSNQPQHF.

V is TRBV9 and J is TRBJ1-3; tentatively, D is TRBD1 (6 bases). V was cut by 3 bases and J by 5 bases, with 12 bases left in between. This CDR3 is built from 14 residues. CDR1 is SGDLS, CDR2 YYNGEE, per germline. This chain's CDR3 is CASSEGGLRNTIYF. In DNA form, the CDR3 reads TGTGCCAGCAGCGAGGGGGGACTCCGAAACACCATATATTTT.

The V gene is TRBV2, the J gene TRBJ2-7; tentative D call: TRBD1 (6 bases). Trimming stripped 6 bases from V and 0 bases from J, with 9 bases between. The CDR3 has 13 amino acids. The germline V gene has CDR1 SNHLY and CDR2 FYNNEI. CDR3 nucleotides: TGTGCCAGCAGGGGGGCCTCCTCCTACGAGCAGTACTTC. Translating it yields CASRGASSYEQYF.

This clone was found a few times. CDR3: CASTPLGANVLTF. The CDR3 DNA sequence: TGTGCCAGTACCCCCCTCGGGGCCAACGTCCTGACTTTC. This chain connects TRBV19 to TRBJ2-6; no clear D gene. This CDR3 is built from 13 residues. V was shortened by 7 bases and J by 4 bases, with 8 bases between the two germline ends. Germline CDR1 and CDR2: LNHDA and SQIVND (reference sequence).

The chain uses TRBV9 and TRBJ1-6, with D unresolved. Trimming removed 1 base from V and 5 bases from J, with 7 bases in between. CDR3 length: 14 amino acids. CDR1 is SGDLS, CDR2 YYNGEE, per germline. CDR3 in amino acids: CASSVWQDNSPLHF. The CDR3 bases are TGTGCCAGCAGCGTATGGCAGGATAATTCACCCCTCCACTTT.

This sequence joins TRBV18 and TRBJ2-7; TRBD2 aligns across 9 bases. Germline V gives CDR1 KGHSH, CDR2 LQKENI. This CDR3 is built from 14 residues. J gave up 2 bases and V 3 bases, and 2 bases lay outside the gene matches. The CDR3 DNA sequence: TGTGCCAGCTCACCTGCGGGGGGGCCCTACGAGCAGTACTTC. This codes for CASSPAGGPYEQYF.

The chain couples TRBV20-1 to TRBJ2-1, with TRBD1 identical over 7 bases. CDR3 length equals 11 residues. The germline CDR1 and CDR2 sequences are DFQATT and SNEGSKA (reference sequence). Trimming at V came to 8 bases and at J to 7 bases, leaving 5 bases not matched to a gene. The chain's CDR3 is CSTDRVNEQFF. CDR3 in DNA: TGCAGTACCGACAGGGTAAATGAGCAGTTCTTC.

The chain employs TRBV5-1 and TRBJ2-2; TRBD1 is a possible D gene (5 bases). This CDR3 has 14 residues. V was clipped by 1 base and J by 3 bases, with 7 bases between them. CDR1 is SGHRS, CDR2 YFSETQ, per germline. This CDR3 is CASSLTGYTGELFF. In DNA form, the CDR3 reads TGCGCCAGCAGCTTGACAGGATACACCGGGGAGCTGTTTTTT.

CDR3 DNA: TGTGCCAGCAGCTTAGGTGCGGGAGTTCGCAATGAGCAGTTCTTC. This translates into CASSLGAGVRNEQFF. The gene calls are TRBV11-2 and TRBJ2-1; 7 bases match TRBD2. The V segment lost 1 base and the J segment 6 bases; nucleotides outside the gene matches: 6. The CDR3 spans 15 residues. Germline assignment: CDR1 SGHAT and CDR2 FQNNGV.

This clone was counted between two and nine times. V and J are TRBV10-3 and TRBJ2-7, with 9 bases fitting TRBD2. Trimming cost V 6 bases and J 7 bases; bases outside gene matches: 13. Germline V lookup: CDR1 ENHRY, CDR2 SYGVKD. The CDR3 covers 15 residues. This CDR3 reads CAIRSGGREGGEQYF. In nucleotides, the CDR3 is TGTGCCATCAGGTCGGGCGGGAGGGAAGGAGGTGAGCAGTACTTC.

This sequence joins TRBV7-8 and TRBJ1-2, with D uncertain. CDR3 length: 15 amino acids. Trimming took 1 base from V and 8 from J, leaving 17 bases between them. Looked up from germline, CDR1 is SGHVS and CDR2 is FQNEAQ. CDR3 amino acids: CASSLGRGRVEGYTF. The CDR3 bases are TGTGCCAGCAGCTTAGGAAGAGGGAGGGTAGAAGGCTACACCTTC.

Of note for this clone: A read error may produce the germline difference seen at one junction end. The rearrangement uses TRBV5-6 and TRBJ2-7; D is possibly TRBD1 (5 bases). The CDR3 runs 13 residues. Germline CDR1 and CDR2: SGHDT and YYEEEE. The CDR3 coding sequence is TGTGCCAGCAGAGTGACCTCGGACAAGGCTACAATCTTC. Protein: CASRVTSDKATIF.

The rearrangement joins TRBV11-2 to TRBJ2-7, with 7 bases matching TRBD1. This CDR3 has 14 residues. J was trimmed by 4 bases and V by 5 bases; bases with no gene match: 8. Germline V CDR1 and CDR2: SGHAT, FQNNGV. For the CDR3, the DNA is TGTGCCAGCAGCCCGACAGGGCACGGTTACGAGCAGTACTTC. It yields the protein CASSPTGHGYEQYF.

The chain is built from TRBV18 and TRBJ2-5; TRBD1 might be the D (5 bases). This CDR3 has 14 amino acids. Trimming left V 3 bases short and J 2 bases short, with 10 bases between. Looked up from germline, CDR1 is KGHSH and CDR2 is LQKENI. The CDR3 sequence is CASSPPGIQETQYF. The CDR3 coding sequence is TGTGCCAGCTCACCTCCAGGGATACAAGAGACCCAGTACTTC. Supplemented by reference TRBV18 and TRBJ2-5, the full variable domain reads NAGVMQNPRHLVRRRGQEARLRCSPMKGHSHVYWYRQLPEEGLKFMVYLQKENIIDESGMPKERFSAEFPKEGPSILRIQQVVRGDSAAYFCASSPPGIQETQYFGPGTRLLVL.

The chain recombines TRBV10-1 with TRBJ1-4, with D possibly TRBD1 on 6 matching bases. Germline V gene lookup returns CDR1 WNHNN and CDR2 SYGVQD (reference sequence). With 5 bases removed from V and 6 bases from J, the gap between germline ends came to 13 bases. This CDR3 has 14 amino acids. This chain's CDR3 is CASSPGTPDEKLFF. DNA of the CDR3: TGCGCCAGCAGTCCCGGGACACCGGATGAAAAACTGTTTTTT.

Comments on this clone: One junction end disagrees with the germline gene, perhaps due to a read error. The chain has TRBV6-1 and TRBJ1-4; D gene ambiguous. CDR3 length: 14 residues. Per the germline V gene, CDR1 is MNHNS and CDR2 is SASEGT. The CDR3 sequence is CASSVGWGNEKLFF. CDR3 DNA sequence: TGTGCCAGCAGTGTCGGGTGGGGTAATGAAAAGCTGTTTTTT.

The V and J genes are TRBV6-6 and TRBJ1-2, with a tentative D call TRBD1 (5 bases). The germline CDR1 and CDR2 sequences are MNHNY and SVGAGI (reference sequence). This CDR3 is 12 amino acids long. Trimming removed 7 bases from V and 6 bases from J, with 12 bases in between. The CDR3 sequence: CASTNDRHGYTF. The CDR3 nucleotides are TGTGCCAGCACCAATGACAGACATGGCTACACCTTC.

This clone was detected only once. The chain carries TRBV5-5 and TRBJ1-3; D is uncertain. V was trimmed by 1 base and J by 0 bases, leaving 8 bases between them. This CDR3 has 15 amino acids. CDR1 SGHKS and CDR2 YYEKEE come from the germline V gene (reference sequence). This CDR3 is CASSLLGSSGNTIYF. CDR3 in DNA: TGTGCCAGCAGCTTGTTGGGCTCCTCTGGAAACACCATATATTTT.

The CDR3 nucleotides are TGTGCCAGTAGTATAGTCCCCCAGCCCCAGCATTTT. Residues: CASSIVPQPQHF. The rearrangement joins TRBV19 to TRBJ1-5; D ambiguous. Germline V gene sequence: CDR1 LNHDA, CDR2 SQIVND (reference sequence). The germline V and J ends were trimmed by 1 base and 7 bases, with 5 bases remaining between them. The CDR3 is made up of 12 amino acids.

The chain employs TRBV18 and TRBJ2-4; D is undetermined. This CDR3 is 15 amino acids long. V dropped 2 bases and J dropped 2 bases, with 10 bases sitting between them. Germline loops: CDR1 KGHSH, CDR2 LQKENI. This chain's CDR3 is CASSPSAESKNIQYF. The DNA for the CDR3 is TGTGCCAGCTCACCATCGGCGGAGTCCAAAAACATTCAGTACTTC. The variable domain in full, completed from reference TRBV18 and TRBJ2-4, reads NAGVMQNPRHLVRRRGQEARLRCSPMKGHSHVYWYRQLPEEGLKFMVYLQKENIIDESGMPKERFSAEFPKEGPSILRIQQVVRGDSAAYFCASSPSAESKNIQYFGAGTRLSVL.